This entry features one T cell receptor beta chain sequence. A multiplex PCR was run with 60 Vbeta primers and 13 Jbeta primers. Clones were read by immunoSEQ multiplex PCR, and TCRdb kept only the in-frame ones, dropping some. Of approximately 150,000 clones listed, approximately 80% are singletons. These data originate in a study of cytomegalovirus exposure and HLA in healthy donors. Germline V gene data show CDR1 as MNHNY and CDR2 as SVGAGI (reference sequence). V shed 7 bases and J 6 bases; nucleotides not matched to a gene: 7. There are 13 residues in the CDR3. What was sequenced was PBMCs. This sequence originates from a man aged 35-49 years in good health and CMV-seronegative. J is TRBJ2-7 and V is TRBV6-6; 9 bases are a match to TRBD1. The CDR3 nucleotides are TGTGCCAGCATCGAGGGACAGGGTGGCGAGCAGTACTTC. This codes for CASIEGQGGEQYF.